This T cell receptor (beta chain) was documented in a study of T cell changes during pregnancy in multiple sclerosis. The ends were cut back, 0 bases at V and 6 bases at J, with 12 bases in the middle. The CDR3 is 15 amino acids. Looked up from germline, CDR1 is LGHNA and CDR2 is YSLEER. TCRdb's table, derived via immunoSEQ multiplex PCR, lists solely in-frame clones and lacks some. Of roughly 44,000 clones listed, around 90% are singletons. The clonotype was recovered from a female donor in good health, enrolled as a control in a pregnancy study. This chain joins TRBV4-3 and TRBJ2-1; tentative D call: TRBD1 (5 bases). The input for sequencing was CD8+ T cells from peripheral blood mononuclear cells, taken after pregnancy. CDR3 in amino acids: CASSQESQGRNEQFF. CDR3 in DNA: TGCGCCAGCAGCCAAGAAAGCCAGGGCCGCAATGAGCAGTTCTTC.